The sequence of this T cell receptor beta chain was determined in a study of shared clonotypes between healthy human individuals (dated by TCRdb to about 2020). In terms of the full investigation: The cohort included three men and two women between 18 and 49 years of age. The study deeply sequenced blood TCR repertoires of five healthy adults to estimate repertoire size and the extent of clonotype sharing between individuals. Per donor, three plates each were used for CD4 naive and CD4 memory, two for CD8 naive, and one for CD8 memory. Libraries were prepared and TCR repertoires were sequenced by different laboratories using diverse techniques, in order to increase sequencing depth and limit assay-specific biases. Between about 0.94 and 8.9 billion PBMCs per donor were obtained by leukapheresis.

Note on this clone: The target of this receptor is not known. Base-call qualities are not available, and no considerably larger clone is one nucleotide away.

Donors were healthy HIV-negative adults with no recently reported acute infections or vaccinations. Every donor was a Caucasian adult living in Nashville, Tennessee, USA. Magnetic negative selection was used to enrich CD4+ T cells, after which naive cells were positively selected on CD45RA and the negative fraction became the memory subset. After blood collection by leukapheresis, PBMCs were isolated using Ficoll-Histopaque density gradient centrifugation and then cryopreserved in the vapor phase of liquid nitrogen. Analytical flow cytometry was used to check the purity and quantity of every magnetically sorted T cell population. Each sorted fraction had its genomic DNA isolated and then quantified by UV absorbance on a Nanodrop 2000c. Points the paper makes about the study in general: Even with the large sequencing depth, rarefaction of the sorted-subset datasets indicated that sequencing was incomplete. The genetic and exposure-history diversity represented was limited by the small number of donors. Larger estimated clonotype richness was generally found for naive subsets than for memory subsets. When a handful of donors were compared, the shared fraction of clonotypes was around 5.1% for naive CD4, roughly 3.4% for naive CD8, about 2.4% for memory CD4, and about 0.36% for memory CD8. Sampling was limited to blood, and TCR repertoires in tissue likely differ from TCR repertoires in blood. Clonotypes shared by all four sorted-subset donors showed higher generation probabilities than non-shared clonotypes. Based on pairwise subsampling, the degree of clonotype sharing among donors was expected to be affected by sequencing depth.

TCR CDR3 regions were amplified from genomic DNA by multiplex PCR using the deep immunoSEQ assay. For each cell subset, the extracted genomic DNA was distributed evenly across all wells of several immunoSEQ 96-well plates, and each plate served as one replicate. For sorted subsets, 150 to 250 ng genomic DNA, equal to 25,000 to 35,000 T cell genomes, was loaded into each replicate PCR. Purified libraries were quantified with a Qubit 3.0 fluorometer, sized on a Bioanalyzer 2100, and re-quantified with the KAPA Library Quantification kit. A separate single-read 150-cycle Illumina NextSeq 550 flow cell was used to sequence each immunoSEQ 96-well plate. Under the source paper's analysis protocol: Because the immunoSEQ output included only junctional sequences and no quality scores, the filtering could not be the same as the filtering used for full-length reads. To assign V/J genes and CDR3, sequences were annotated against IMGT germline references using PyIR, a Python wrapper for IgBLAST v1.9. Reads with weak V/J assignments (E-value above 1e-6), missing CDR3, stop codons, out-of-frame junctions, or ambiguous translated residues were removed. V3J clonotypes were defined by identical inferred V gene, J gene, and CDR3 amino acid sequence. The percentage overlap between two repertoires was calculated by dividing the number of shared unique clonotypes by the size of the smaller repertoire. Repertoire richness was assessed with RTK rarefaction, the Chao1 estimator, and Recon v2.1 estimates of unobserved clonotypes. Generation probabilities were computed with OLGA for all TCRbeta clonotypes obtained by the gDNA method from four donors. In TCRdb, the immuneACCESS table is reduced to in-frame sequences with V and J assigned. These tables do not hold every clone; where another copy was compared, an unresolved V gene accounts for under half, and the others remain unexplained. For V, J and clone size, that table is used; D and trimming come from the DNA. The sample profile shows 2 million to 2.5 million clones; roughly 94% of them were found once. Around 0.13% of the sample rests with the top ten.

This receptor was identified in a man between 18 and 29 years old in good health. The sample consisted of naive CD4+ T cells sorted from blood. In the paper's terms, the cell subset or site label means: CD45RA+ positively selected.

The DNA sequence follows: TGTGCCAGCAGGATGACAGACTGGTCCTACGAGCAGTACTTC. Its translation is CASRMTDWSYEQYF. The receptor chain draws on TRBV2 and TRBJ2-7; the D gene is perhaps TRBD1, from 5 matching bases. V lost 6 bases and J lost 1 base; the stretch between them is 13 bases long. Looking up the germline V gene yields CDR1 SNHLY and CDR2 FYNNEI. The cysteine opens and the phenylalanine closes a CDR3 of 14 amino acids. Here the CDR3 DNA is all that survives: 42 bases in frame from base 1.